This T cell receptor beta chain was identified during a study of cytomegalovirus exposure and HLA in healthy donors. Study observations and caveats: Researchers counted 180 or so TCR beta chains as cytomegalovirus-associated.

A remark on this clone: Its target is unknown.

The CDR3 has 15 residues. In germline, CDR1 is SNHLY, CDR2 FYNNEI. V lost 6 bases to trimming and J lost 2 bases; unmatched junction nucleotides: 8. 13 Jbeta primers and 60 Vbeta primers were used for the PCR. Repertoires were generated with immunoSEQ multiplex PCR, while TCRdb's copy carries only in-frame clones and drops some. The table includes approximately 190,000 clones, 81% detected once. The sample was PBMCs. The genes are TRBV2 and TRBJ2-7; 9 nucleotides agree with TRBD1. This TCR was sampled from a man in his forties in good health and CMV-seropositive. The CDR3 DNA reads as TGTGCCAGCAGGTCGGACAGGGGACTACCCTACGAGCAGTACTTC. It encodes CASRSDRGLPYEQYF. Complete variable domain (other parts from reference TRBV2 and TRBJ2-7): EPEVTQTPSHQVTQMGQEVILRCVPISNHLYFYWYRQILGQKVEFLVSFYNNEISEKSEIFDDQFSVERPDGSNFTLKIRSTKLEDSAMYFCASRSDRGLPYEQYFGPGTRLTVT.